These T cell receptor beta chains were read from a single sample in a study of blood T cell repertoires in COVID-19. The data were produced by immunoSEQ multiplex PCR, yet TCRdb's version contains in-frame clones alone and is incomplete. The repertoire holds more than 200,000 clones, with about 90% as singletons. Sequenced material: peripheral blood. The receptors come from a man aged 18-30 years with active or convalescent COVID-19. Each CDR3 is given with its conserved first and last residue. A D gene is named only where the DNA matches it firmly. Clone size is given for some rows only: seen once, a few or many times, or a class if the clone is expanded.

d_gene	v_gene	j_gene	abundance	CDR3aa	CDR3nt
TRBD2	TRBV19	TRBJ2-3	.	CASSTGLAGQGTDTQYF	TGTGCCAGTAGTACCGGACTAGCGGGACAGGGGACAGATACGCAGTATTTT
TRBD1	TRBV5-4	TRBJ2-7	.	CASSSGTGMGEQYF	TGTGCCAGCAGCTCCGGGACAGGGATGGGCGAGCAGTACTTC
.	TRBV4-3	TRBJ2-3	.	CASSQLRDSRTDTQYF	TGCGCCAGCAGCCAACTCCGGGACTCCCGCACAGATACGCAGTATTTT
TRBD1	TRBV10-3	TRBJ1-5	.	CAISEQGRSNQPQHF	TGTGCCATCAGTGAACAGGGGAGGAGCAATCAGCCCCAGCATTTT
TRBD2	TRBV28	TRBJ2-1	.	CASRAGVSYNEQFF	TGTGCCAGCCGTGCGGGAGTCTCCTACAATGAGCAGTTCTTC
TRBD2	TRBV5-6	TRBJ2-7	.	CASSVLSGGVGEQYF	TGTGCCAGCAGCGTTCTTAGCGGGGGAGTCGGGGAGCAGTACTTC
TRBD1	TRBV13	TRBJ2-5	few	CASSLYRDRDSKTQYF	TGTGCCAGCAGCTTATATCGGGACAGGGATAGCAAGACCCAGTACTTC
TRBD1	TRBV11-1	TRBJ2-7	.	CASSPDRATSEQYF	TGTGCCAGCAGCCCGGACAGGGCCACGTCCGAGCAGTACTTC
TRBD1	TRBV7-2	TRBJ1-6	.	CASSGQGNSPLHF	TGTGCCAGCAGCGGACAGGGGAATTCACCCCTCCACTTT
TRBD1	TRBV18	TRBJ2-3	.	CASSFLVQARQGGYGTQYF	TGTGCCAGCTCATTTTTGGTCCAAGCCCGACAGGGGGGATATGGTACGCAGTATTTT
.	TRBV9	TRBJ1-4	.	CASSVGGQGPSRGKLFF	TGTGCCAGCAGCGTAGGAGGCCAGGGGCCTTCTCGGGGAAAACTGTTTTTT
.	TRBV5-1	TRBJ2-5	.	CASSLGSRETQYF	TGCGCCAGCAGCTTGGGATCTCGGGAGACCCAGTACTTC
TRBD2	TRBV11-1	TRBJ2-1	.	CASSSLAGVSQRQFF	TGTGCCAGCAGCTCCTTAGCGGGGGTCTCTCAACGGCAGTTCTTC
.	TRBV9	TRBJ2-3	.	CASSDALGMVGTDTQYF	TGTGCCAGCAGCGACGCCCTCGGGATGGTAGGGACAGATACGCAGTATTTT
.	TRBV7-9	TRBJ1-1	.	CASSPDSGGITEAFF	TGTGCCAGCAGCCCCGACTCTGGGGGGATCACTGAAGCTTTCTTT
TRBD2	TRBV7-3	TRBJ2-3	once	CASSLTPNSGSTDTQYF	TGTGCCAGCAGCTTAACGCCTAATAGCGGGAGTACAGATACGCAGTATTTT
TRBD1	TRBV6-5	TRBJ2-7	.	CASRGTAKILGQYF	TGTGCCAGTAGAGGGACAGCTAAAATACTTGGGCAGTACTTC
.	TRBV9	TRBJ2-7	.	CASSVGGRAAYEQYF	TGTGCCAGCAGCGTAGGCGGCAGGGCCGCCTACGAGCAGTACTTC
.	TRBV6-1	TRBJ1-5	few	CASSELLGNQPQHF	TGTGCCAGCAGTGAACTACTAGGGAATCAGCCCCAGCATTTT
.	TRBV7-3	TRBJ2-2	.	CASSSGHYTGELFF	TGTGCCAGCAGCTCGGGACACTACACCGGGGAGCTGTTTTTT
TRBD2	TRBV9	TRBJ2-3	.	CASSGSGRETDTQYF	TGTGCCAGCAGCGGTAGCGGGAGGGAAACAGATACGCAGTATTTT
.	TRBV4-2	TRBJ2-3	.	CASSQYSTGSTDTQYF	TGTGCCAGCAGCCAATATAGCACGGGGAGCACAGATACGCAGTATTTT
.	TRBV6-5	TRBJ2-7	.	CASRVGASYEQYF	TGTGCCAGCAGGGTGGGGGCCTCCTACGAGCAGTACTTC
.	TRBV6-5	TRBJ1-1	.	CASSPSGRTEAFF	TGTGCCAGCAGCCCGTCAGGTAGAACTGAAGCTTTCTTT
.	TRBV28	TRBJ2-2	.	CASSHQASRGGELFF	TGTGCCAGCAGCCACCAGGCCAGCCGGGGCGGGGAGCTGTTTTTT
.	TRBV14	TRBJ1-2	.	CASSQDSGVGDRNYGYTF	TGTGCCAGCAGCCAAGATTCGGGGGTTGGGGACCGTAACTATGGCTACACCTTC
TRBD1	TRBV4-3	TRBJ2-7	.	CASSQLRQGLTYEQYF	TGCGCCAGCAGCCAGCTAAGACAGGGCCTAACCTACGAGCAGTACTTC
.	TRBV2	TRBJ1-5	few	CASSSNPGLTDQPQHF	TGTGCCAGCAGTTCCAATCCGGGACTGACCGATCAGCCCCAGCATTTT
TRBD1	TRBV6-6	TRBJ2-7	.	CASRPPGTGGYEQYF	TGTGCCAGCAGACCCCCCGGGACAGGGGGGTACGAGCAGTACTTC
TRBD2	TRBV28	TRBJ2-1	.	CASRDGGRVQHEQFF	TGTGCCAGCAGGGACGGCGGGAGAGTTCAGCATGAGCAGTTCTTC
.	TRBV24-1	TRBJ2-2	.	CATSDTGELFF	TGTGCCACCAGCGACACCGGGGAGCTGTTTTTT
TRBD1	TRBV4-2	TRBJ2-1	.	CASSQGQGSSYNEQFF	TGTGCCAGCAGCCAAGGACAGGGCTCATCCTACAATGAGCAGTTCTTC
.	TRBV30	TRBJ2-7	.	CAWDTSSYEQYF	TGTGCCTGGGACACCAGCTCCTACGAGCAGTACTTC
.	TRBV18	TRBJ2-5	few	CASSPLPGEGYF	TGTGCCAGCTCACCACTCCCGGGAGAGGGGTACTTC
TRBD2	TRBV27	TRBJ2-3	.	CASSSPLGLAGGPLADTQYF	TGTGCCAGCAGTTCCCCCCTTGGACTAGCGGGAGGGCCGTTAGCAGATACGCAGTATTTT
TRBD2	TRBV9	TRBJ2-1	once	CASSARLAERQFF	TGTGCCAGCAGCGCCCGTCTAGCGGAAAGGCAGTTCTTC
.	TRBV25-1	TRBJ2-3	.	CASSVGGYTDTQYF	TGTGCCAGCAGTGTAGGGGGATACACAGATACGCAGTATTTT
.	TRBV5-1	TRBJ2-7	.	CASMEGAGGWNF	TGCGCCAGCATGGAGGGGGCAGGGGGTTGGAACTTC
TRBD1	TRBV19	TRBJ2-5	.	CASSTRQGVETQYF	TGTGCCAGTAGTACCCGACAGGGTGTAGAGACCCAGTACTTC
.	TRBV7-2	TRBJ2-3	.	CASSFRGRGGLDTQYF	TGTGCCAGCAGCTTCCGAGGAAGGGGGGGTCTAGATACGCAGTATTTT